The clone carrying this T cell receptor beta chain has only a few counts. This specimen comes from a study of blood T cells in healthy people across ages. Study information: The template switching approach captured approximately one barcoded beta molecule for every two T cells.

CDR1 SQVTM and CDR2 ANQGSEA come from the germline V gene. Trimming removed 7 bases at V and 5 bases at J, with 16 bases between. The CDR3 loop spans 13 amino acids. Next came a second PCR, run for about 7 to 11 cycles, which used a sample-barcoded 5' primer along with a J-beta primer mix. TCRdb processed the 5' RACE reads anew with MiXCR; each CDR3 protein has one entry. This table holds about 680,000 distinct CDR3 sequences, approximately 50% found once. This clonotype was sampled from a woman aged 55-75 years in good health. The sequenced sample was blood. The J gene is TRBJ2-3, the V gene TRBV29-1; D tentatively fits TRBD1 or TRBD2 (5 bases each). CDR3 in DNA: TGCAGCGCCGGTGGGGGTAGCGTAGATACGCAGTATTTT. It encodes CSAGGGSVDTQYF.